A selection of T cell receptor beta chains follows, all from one sample in a study of vaccination and CD4 T cells after COVID-19. No antigen is known for these receptors. Via MiXCR, TCRdb re-called the PCR reads, giving one row per CDR3 protein. The table shows roughly 10,000 distinct CDR3 sequences, with about 60% occurring only once. The sequenced sample was CD4+ T cells from blood, cultured in vitro. Every receptor here comes from a human donor who had recovered from COVID-19. The conserved cysteine and the conserved F or W are not part of the CDR3 here. Clone size is given for some rows only: seen once, a few or many times, or a class if the clone is expanded.

j_gene	abundance	v_gene	CDR3aa
TRBJ1-2	few	TRBV6-4	ASSPDRGRGGYT
TRBJ2-7	few	TRBV5-1	ASSMGHGTYEQY
TRBJ2-3	-	TRBV28	ASRPGGSTDTQY
TRBJ1-2	-	TRBV5-1	ASSGTGTGEGYT
TRBJ2-1	-	TRBV20-1	SARTKRERGYNEQF
TRBJ1-2	-	TRBV7-2	ASSLEVPGHGYT
TRBJ1-2	-	TRBV10-1	ASKGVEIYGYT
TRBJ1-5	few	TRBV20-1	SAREGTNQPQH
TRBJ2-3	once	TRBV20-1	SASQKRLAGNTDTQY
TRBJ2-2	-	TRBV6-5	ASSLLGDPRNGELF
TRBJ1-5	-	TRBV15	ATSRDPHSNQPQH
TRBJ1-2	-	TRBV6-1	ASSLGQGASGYT
TRBJ1-2	-	TRBV18	ASSPPSGPNYGYT
TRBJ1-2	-	TRBV24-1	ATSAPGTGVGGYT
TRBJ2-7	-	TRBV30	AWSQDYEQY
TRBJ2-7	-	TRBV24-1	ATGGEGLGEQY
TRBJ2-5	few	TRBV6-1	ASSKVTGEETQY